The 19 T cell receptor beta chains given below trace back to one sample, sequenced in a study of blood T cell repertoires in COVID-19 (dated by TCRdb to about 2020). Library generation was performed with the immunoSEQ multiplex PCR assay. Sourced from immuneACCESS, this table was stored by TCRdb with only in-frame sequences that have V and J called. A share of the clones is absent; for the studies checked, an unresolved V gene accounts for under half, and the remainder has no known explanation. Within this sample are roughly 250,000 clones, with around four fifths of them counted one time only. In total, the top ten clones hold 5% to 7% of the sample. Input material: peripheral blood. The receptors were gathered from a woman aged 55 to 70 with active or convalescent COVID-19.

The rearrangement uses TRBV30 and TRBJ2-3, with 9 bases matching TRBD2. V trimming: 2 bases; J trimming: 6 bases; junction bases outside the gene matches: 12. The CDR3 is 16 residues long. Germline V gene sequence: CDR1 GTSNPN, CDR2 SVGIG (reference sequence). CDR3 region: CAWSPPLSGRLDTQYF. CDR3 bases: TGTGCCTGGAGTCCCCCGCTTAGCGGGAGATTGGATACGCAGTATTTT.

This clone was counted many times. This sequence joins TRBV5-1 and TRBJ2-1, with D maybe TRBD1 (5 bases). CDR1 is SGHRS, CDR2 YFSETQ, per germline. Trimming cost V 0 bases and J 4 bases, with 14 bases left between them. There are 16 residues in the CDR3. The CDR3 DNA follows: TGCGCCAGCAGCTTGGCTAGGGGCGGATTGTACAATGAGCAGTTCTTC. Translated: CASSLARGGLYNEQFF.

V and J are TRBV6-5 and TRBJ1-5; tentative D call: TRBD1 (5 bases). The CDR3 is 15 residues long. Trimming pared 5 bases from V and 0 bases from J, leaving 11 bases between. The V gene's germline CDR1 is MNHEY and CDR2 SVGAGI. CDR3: CASSLGQGSNQPQHF. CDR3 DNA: TGTGCCAGCAGTCTGGGGCAGGGTAGCAATCAGCCCCAGCATTTT.

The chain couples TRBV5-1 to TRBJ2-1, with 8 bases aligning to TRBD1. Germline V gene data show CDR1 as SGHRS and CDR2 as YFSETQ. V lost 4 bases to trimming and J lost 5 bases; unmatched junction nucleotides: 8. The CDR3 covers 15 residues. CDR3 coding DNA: TGCGCCAGCAGCAGTCCGGGACAGGATAACAATGAGCAGTTCTTC. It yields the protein CASSSPGQDNNEQFF. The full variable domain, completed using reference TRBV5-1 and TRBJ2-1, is KAGVTQTPRYLIKTRGQQVTLSCSPISGHRSVSWYQQTPGQGLQFLFEYFSETQRNKGNFPGRFSGRQFSNSRSEMNVSTLELGDSALYLCASSSPGQDNNEQFFGPGTRLTVL.

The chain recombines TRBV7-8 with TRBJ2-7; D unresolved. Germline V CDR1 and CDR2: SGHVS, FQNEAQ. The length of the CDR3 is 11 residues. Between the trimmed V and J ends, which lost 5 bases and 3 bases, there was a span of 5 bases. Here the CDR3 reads CASSPLYEQYF. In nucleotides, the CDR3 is TGTGCCAGCAGCCCCCTCTACGAGCAGTACTTC.

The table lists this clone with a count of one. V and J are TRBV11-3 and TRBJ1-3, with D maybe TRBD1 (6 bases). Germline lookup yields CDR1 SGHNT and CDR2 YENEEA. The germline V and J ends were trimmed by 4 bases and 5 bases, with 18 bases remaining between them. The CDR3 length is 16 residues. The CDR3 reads CASSSYTGPRRNTIYF. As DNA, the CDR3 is TGTGCCAGCAGCTCTTACACAGGGCCCAGGAGAAACACCATATATTTT.

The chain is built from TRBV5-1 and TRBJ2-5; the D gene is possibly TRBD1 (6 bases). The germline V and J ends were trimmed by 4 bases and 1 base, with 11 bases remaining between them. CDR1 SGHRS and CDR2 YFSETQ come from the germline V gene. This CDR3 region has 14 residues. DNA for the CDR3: TGCGCCAGCAGCCGAGGGGGATTCCAAGAGACCCAGTACTTC. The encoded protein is CASSRGGFQETQYF.

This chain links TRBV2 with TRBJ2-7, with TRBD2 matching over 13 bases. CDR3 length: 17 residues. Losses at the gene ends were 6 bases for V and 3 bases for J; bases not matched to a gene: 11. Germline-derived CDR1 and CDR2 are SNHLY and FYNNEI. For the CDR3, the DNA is TGTGCCAGCAGAGACTCTGGACTAGCGGGGGCAAACTACGAGCAGTACGTC. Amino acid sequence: CASRDSGLAGANYEQYV.

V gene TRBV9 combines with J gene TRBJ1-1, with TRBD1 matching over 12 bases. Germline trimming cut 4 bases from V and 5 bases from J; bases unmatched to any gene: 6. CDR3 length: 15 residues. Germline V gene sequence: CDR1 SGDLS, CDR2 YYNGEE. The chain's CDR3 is CASSFGTGGFTEAFF. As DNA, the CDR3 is TGTGCCAGCAGCTTTGGGACAGGGGGCTTTACTGAAGCTTTCTTT.

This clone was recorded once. CDR3 protein: CSAQGAITYNEQFF. CDR3 DNA sequence: TGCAGCGCCCAGGGGGCGATCACCTACAATGAGCAGTTCTTC. The chain has TRBV29-1 and TRBJ2-1, with 8 bases fitting TRBD1. Per the germline V gene, CDR1 is SQVTM and CDR2 is ANQGSEA. Losses at the gene ends were 7 bases for V and 2 bases for J; bases not matched to a gene: 7. This CDR3 spans 14 amino acids.

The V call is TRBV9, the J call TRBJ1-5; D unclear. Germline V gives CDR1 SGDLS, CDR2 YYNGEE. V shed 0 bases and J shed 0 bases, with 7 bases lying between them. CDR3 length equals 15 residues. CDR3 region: CASSVVPDSNQPQHF. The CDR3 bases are TGTGCCAGCAGCGTAGTCCCAGATAGCAATCAGCCCCAGCATTTT.

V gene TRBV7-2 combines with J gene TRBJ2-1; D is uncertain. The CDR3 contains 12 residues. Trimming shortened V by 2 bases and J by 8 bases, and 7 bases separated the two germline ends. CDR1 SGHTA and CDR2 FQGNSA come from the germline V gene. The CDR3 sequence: CASSLINYEQFF. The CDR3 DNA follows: TGTGCCAGCAGCTTAATCAACTATGAGCAGTTCTTC.

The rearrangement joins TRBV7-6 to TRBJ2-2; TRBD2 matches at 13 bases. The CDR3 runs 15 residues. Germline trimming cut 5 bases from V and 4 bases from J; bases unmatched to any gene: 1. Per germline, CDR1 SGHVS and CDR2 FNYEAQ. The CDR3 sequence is CASSRTSGSTGELFF. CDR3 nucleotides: TGTGCCAGCAGCCGGACTAGCGGGAGCACCGGGGAGCTGTTTTTT.

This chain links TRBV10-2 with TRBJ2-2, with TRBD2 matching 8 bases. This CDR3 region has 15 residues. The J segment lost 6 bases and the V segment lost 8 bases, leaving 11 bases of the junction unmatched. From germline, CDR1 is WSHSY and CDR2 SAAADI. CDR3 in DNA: TGCGCCAGCCTAAGGCCAGCCGGGGGGGCCGGGGAGCTGTTTTTT. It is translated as CASLRPAGGAGELFF.

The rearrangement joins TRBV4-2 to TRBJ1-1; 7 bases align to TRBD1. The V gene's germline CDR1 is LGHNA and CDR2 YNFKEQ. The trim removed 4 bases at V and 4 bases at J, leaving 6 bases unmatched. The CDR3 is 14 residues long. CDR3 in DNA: TGTGCCAGCAGCCTCGACAGGGTCGGCACTGAAGCTTTCTTT. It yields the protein CASSLDRVGTEAFF.

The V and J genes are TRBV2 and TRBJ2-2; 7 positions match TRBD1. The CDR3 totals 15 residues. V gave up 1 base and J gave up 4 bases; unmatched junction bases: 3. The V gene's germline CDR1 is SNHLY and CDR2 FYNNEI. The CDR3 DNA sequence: TGTGCCAGCAGTGAAGAGGGGGCCGGCACCGGGGAGCTGTTTTTT. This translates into CASSEEGAGTGELFF. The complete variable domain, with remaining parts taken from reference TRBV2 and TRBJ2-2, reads EPEVTQTPSHQVTQMGQEVILRCVPISNHLYFYWYRQILGQKVEFLVSFYNNEISEKSEIFDDQFSVERPDGSNFTLKIRSTKLEDSAMYFCASSEEGAGTGELFFGEGSRLTVL.

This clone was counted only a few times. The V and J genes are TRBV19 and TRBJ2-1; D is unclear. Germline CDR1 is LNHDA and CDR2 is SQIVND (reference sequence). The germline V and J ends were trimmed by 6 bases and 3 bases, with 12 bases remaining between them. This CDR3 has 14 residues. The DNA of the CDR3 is TGTGCCAGTAGCCCCCGACACCTCTACAATGAGCAGTTCTTC. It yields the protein CASSPRHLYNEQFF.

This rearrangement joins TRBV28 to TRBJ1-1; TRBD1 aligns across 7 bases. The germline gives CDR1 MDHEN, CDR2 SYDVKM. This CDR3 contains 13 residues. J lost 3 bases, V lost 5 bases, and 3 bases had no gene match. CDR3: CASSETGDTEAFF. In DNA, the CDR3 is TGTGCCAGCAGTGAAACAGGGGACACTGAAGCTTTCTTT.

CDR3 residues: CATSDPSRGNSYEQYF. The DNA for the CDR3 is TGTGCCACCAGTGACCCCTCGAGGGGGAACTCCTACGAGCAGTACTTC. V gene TRBV24-1 combines with J gene TRBJ2-7; a weak D match, TRBD1 (6 bases). The CDR3 has 16 residues. Germline V CDR1 and CDR2: KGHDR, SFDVKD. Trimming removed 4 bases from V and 0 bases from J, with 15 bases in between.